Presented here are 16 T cell receptor beta chains from one specimen sequenced in a study of blood T cell repertoires in COVID-19. Using immunoSEQ multiplex PCR, the repertoire was profiled, and TCRdb retains in-frame clones only, with some absent. Here the sample spans a few hundred thousand clones, roughly 85% being singletons. The sample comprised peripheral blood. These receptors were taken from a woman in her late teens or twenties with acute or convalescent COVID-19.

In the case of this clone: Relative to the germline gene, one junction end is altered; a read error may explain this. This chain uses TRBV2 with TRBJ2-4; 11 bases are shared with TRBD1. Per the germline V gene, CDR1 is SNHLY and CDR2 is FYNNEI. CDR3 size: 15 residues. The CDR3 DNA sequence: TGTGCCACCCTGATAAACCGGGACAGGGGGTATGGATGGGACTTC. Translation: CATLINRDRGYGWDF.

This chain connects TRBV5-1 to TRBJ1-1, with 8 bases that match TRBD1. The V segment lost 4 bases and the J segment 2 bases; nucleotides outside the gene matches: 4. The germline gives CDR1 SGHRS, CDR2 YFSETQ. The CDR3 is 14 amino acids. The CDR3: CASSNTGGNTEAFF. CDR3 DNA sequence: TGCGCCAGCAGCAATACAGGGGGTAACACTGAAGCTTTCTTT.

The rearrangement links TRBV11-3 to TRBJ1-5; D unclear. V lost 5 bases, J lost 2 bases, and 10 bases lay in between. The CDR3 has 14 residues. Per the germline V gene, CDR1 is SGHNT and CDR2 is YENEEA. The CDR3 reads CASSPLLGNQPQHF. The DNA of the CDR3 is TGTGCCAGCAGCCCCCTTCTTGGCAATCAGCCCCAGCATTTT.

The genes are TRBV30 and TRBJ1-2; D uncertain. CDR1 is GTSNPN, CDR2 SVGIG, per germline (reference sequence). V shed 0 bases and J shed 7 bases, with 12 bases lying between them. CDR3 length equals 13 residues. CDR3 residues: CAWSVGPRAGYTF. CDR3 nucleotides: TGTGCCTGGAGTGTGGGCCCAAGAGCTGGCTACACCTTC.

This clone was found once. J is TRBJ2-7 and V is TRBV30; 7 bases match TRBD2. CDR3 length equals 14 residues. Germline CDR1 and CDR2: GTSNPN and SVGIG (reference sequence). V shed 2 bases, J shed 5 bases, and the junction held 9 bases outside the gene matches. The CDR3 reads CAWSLGRGTDEQYF. The CDR3, as DNA: TGTGCCTGGAGTCTGGGGCGGGGGACCGACGAGCAGTACTTC.

The CDR3 region has the DNA TGTGCCAGCAGCGTAGGGCTAGCGGACTACAATGAGCAGTTCTTC. Translated: CASSVGLADYNEQFF. The chain carries TRBV9 and TRBJ2-1, with 7 positions matching TRBD2. V was pared by 0 bases and J by 3 bases, with 3 bases of the junction left unmatched. The CDR3 spans 15 residues. Germline V gene data show CDR1 as SGDLS and CDR2 as YYNGEE. Full variable domain (missing parts from reference TRBV9 and TRBJ2-1): DSGVTQTPKHLITATGQRVTLRCSPRSGDLSVYWYQQSLDQGLQFLIQYYNGEERAKGNILERFSAQQFPDLHSELNLSSLELGDSALYFCASSVGLADYNEQFFGPGTRLTVL.

The J gene is TRBJ2-7, the V gene TRBV28, with no clear D. There are 12 residues in the CDR3. The germline V gene encodes CDR1 MDHEN and CDR2 SYDVKM. Between the trimmed V and J ends, which lost 2 bases and 3 bases, there was a span of 5 bases. The CDR3 DNA sequence: TGTGCCAGCAGTTTAAATAGCTACGAGCAGTACTTC. This encodes CASSLNSYEQYF.

This clone was seen a single time. The chain has TRBV19 and TRBJ1-2; possible D gene TRBD1, 6 bases. The V gene's germline CDR1 is LNHDA and CDR2 SQIVND (reference sequence). Trimming removed 5 bases from V and 3 bases from J, with 16 bases in between. The CDR3 is made up of 15 amino acids. This CDR3 is CASSPGGQGDYGYTF. The CDR3 DNA reads TGTGCCAGTAGTCCGGGGGGCCAAGGGGACTATGGCTACACCTTC. Looking up the rest from reference TRBV19 and TRBJ1-2 gives the full variable domain: DGGITQSPKYLFRKEGQNVTLSCEQNLNHDAMYWYRQDPGQGLRLIYYSQIVNDFQKGDIAEGYSVSREKKESFPLTVTSAQKNPTAFYLCASSPGGQGDYGYTFGSGTRLTVV.

V and J are TRBV28 and TRBJ2-7; D is perhaps TRBD2 (6 bases). V was clipped by 3 bases and J by 5 bases, with 20 bases between them. The CDR3 covers 16 residues. CDR1 MDHEN and CDR2 SYDVKM come from the germline V gene. The chain's CDR3 is CASSLGPLGTFDEQYF. The CDR3 DNA reads TGTGCCAGCAGTTTGGGCCCACTCGGGACTTTCGACGAGCAGTACTTC.

V usage is TRBV5-1 and J usage is TRBJ2-5; 9 bases agree with TRBD2. V shed 4 bases, J shed 3 bases, and the junction held 4 bases outside the gene matches. This CDR3 has 14 amino acids. Germline loops: CDR1 SGHRS, CDR2 YFSETQ. The DNA of the CDR3 is TGCGCCAGCAGCCCAAGACTAGCGGAAGAGACCCAGTACTTC. This translates into CASSPRLAEETQYF.

The chain joins TRBV7-2 to TRBJ1-4, with TRBD1 identical over 7 bases. The J segment lost 0 bases and the V segment lost 1 base, leaving 5 bases of the junction unmatched. The CDR3 length is 17 residues. Germline lookup yields CDR1 SGHTA and CDR2 FQGNSA. CDR3 DNA: TGTGCCAGCAGCTTAGGACAGGGTACCACAACTAATGAAAAACTGTTTTTT. Translation gives CASSLGQGTTTNEKLFF.

This chain connects TRBV3-1 (or the pseudogene TRBV3-2) to TRBJ2-7, with 9 bases identical to TRBD1. Germline V gene data show CDR1 as LGHDT and CDR2 as YNNKEL (reference sequence). V trimming: 6 bases; J trimming: 3 bases; junction bases outside the gene matches: 9. CDR3 length: 15 amino acids. The CDR3 region is CASSPGTGIVYEQYF. CDR3 DNA sequence: TGTGCCAGCAGTCCCGGGACAGGGATTGTCTACGAGCAGTACTTC.

The rearrangement joins TRBV9 to TRBJ2-7; 8 bases agree with TRBD1. J lost 4 bases, V lost 3 bases, and 0 bases had no gene match. CDR3 length: 12 amino acids. Germline loops: CDR1 SGDLS, CDR2 YYNGEE. CDR3 sequence (DNA): TGTGCCAGCAGCGGACAGGGGTACGAGCAGTACTTC. Amino acid sequence: CASSGQGYEQYF.

This chain links TRBV25-1 with TRBJ1-2, with D perhaps TRBD1 (6 bases). The germline V gene encodes CDR1 MGHDK and CDR2 SYGVNS. This CDR3 is built from 13 residues. Trimming removed 6 bases at V and 4 bases at J, with 12 bases between. The CDR3 DNA reads as TGTGCCAGCAGCGGATGGGACATCTATGGCTACACCTTC. It translates to CASSGWDIYGYTF.

The chain is built from TRBV6-6 and TRBJ1-4; perhaps TRBD1 as D (5 bases). The germline CDR1 and CDR2 sequences are MNHNY and SVGAGI (reference sequence). The V end lost 1 base, the J end lost 6 bases, and 12 bases lay between the germline ends. The CDR3 loop spans 15 amino acids. The CDR3 spells CASSYFPGSDEKLFF. CDR3 nucleotides: TGTGCCAGCAGTTACTTTCCAGGGTCGGATGAAAAACTGTTTTTT.

The chain couples TRBV19 to TRBJ1-5, with D unresolved. The CDR3 has 15 residues. Germline loops: CDR1 LNHDA, CDR2 SQIVND (reference sequence). Trimming cost V 6 bases and J 5 bases, with 17 bases left between them. CDR3: CASSRRLLEDQPQHF. The CDR3 region has the DNA TGTGCCAGTAGCCGGAGGCTACTAGAGGATCAGCCCCAGCATTTT. The complete variable domain, with remaining parts taken from reference TRBV19 and TRBJ1-5, reads DGGITQSPKYLFRKEGQNVTLSCEQNLNHDAMYWYRQDPGQGLRLIYYSQIVNDFQKGDIAEGYSVSREKKESFPLTVTSAQKNPTAFYLCASSRRLLEDQPQHFGDGTRLSIL.